The following is a T cell receptor beta chain sequence with its context. The antigen is undetermined. The data originate from a study of OX40 agonist ivuxolimab in advanced cancers. TCRdb's table, derived via immunoSEQ multiplex PCR, lists solely in-frame clones and lacks some. The sample includes over 35,000 clones, around 87% seen only once; the top ten take about a third. Study-wide results and limits: A proportion of nonresponders additionally exhibited low normalized T-cell clonal expansion.

The CDR3 is made up of 11 amino acids. V lost 4 bases and J 2 bases, leaving 3 bases between the germline ends. Germline CDR1 ENHRY, CDR2 SYGVKD. The rearrangement uses TRBV10-3 and TRBJ2-7; no reliable D call. This material consisted of CD4+ or CD8+ T cells sorted from blood, taken in a trial of the OX40 agonist ivuxolimab. The sequence was collected from an adult with an advanced solid tumor such as melanoma, head and neck, liver or kidney cancer. The chain's CDR3 is CAISAAYEQYF. Written as DNA, the CDR3 is TGTGCCATCAGTGCTGCCTACGAGCAGTACTTC.